The rows below give T cell receptor beta chains drawn from one sample of a study of regulatory T cells in long-lasting Graves disease. Via MiXCR, TCRdb re-called the multiplex PCR reads, giving one row per CDR3 protein. The data hold hundreds of thousands of distinct CDR3 sequences, with 15% observed a single time. This sample was shared with a second study, whose subject was T cells in Graves' hyperthyroidism and ophthalmopathy.

Source: peripheral blood mononuclear cells (PBMCs), taken at new diagnosis, from a patient treated with antithyroid drugs. These receptors originate from a woman aged 40 to 49 with Graves disease. CDR3s include the opening cysteine and the closing phenylalanine or tryptophan. A D gene is named only where the DNA matches it firmly. Not all rows give a size; the values are once, few, many and, for expanded clones, a class.

d_call: TRBD2; cdr3_length: 16; j_call: TRBJ2-1; v_call: TRBV14; clone_size: many; cdr3_aa: CASSQEGSGRDHEQFF; cdr3_nt: TGTGCCAGCAGCCAAGAAGGTAGCGGGAGGGATCATGAGCAGTTCTTC
d_call: NA; cdr3_length: 15; j_call: TRBJ1-5; v_call: TRBV28; clone_size: many; cdr3_aa: CASGGHPNSNQPQHF; cdr3_nt: TGTGCCAGCGGGGGGCACCCGAATAGCAATCAGCCCCAGCATTTT
d_call: TRBD2; cdr3_length: 16; j_call: TRBJ2-7; v_call: TRBV12-3/TRBV12-4; clone_size: many; cdr3_aa: CASSPQVGAGGREQYF; cdr3_nt: TGTGCCAGCAGCCCCCAGGTGGGGGCGGGAGGTCGGGAGCAGTACTTC
d_call: NA; cdr3_length: 18; j_call: TRBJ1-2; v_call: TRBV2; clone_size: many; cdr3_aa: CASTQAHDRWVTNYGYTF; cdr3_nt: TGTGCCAGCACCCAGGCCCACGACAGGTGGGTGACTAACTATGGCTACACCTTC
d_call: NA; cdr3_length: 15; j_call: TRBJ2-1; v_call: TRBV12-3/TRBV12-4; clone_size: many; cdr3_aa: CASSAQGGPYNEQFF; cdr3_nt: TGTGCCAGCAGTGCCCAGGGAGGCCCCTACAATGAGCAGTTCTTC
d_call: TRBD1; cdr3_length: 15; j_call: TRBJ1-1; v_call: TRBV7-2; clone_size: many; cdr3_aa: CASSLETGGAPRAFF; cdr3_nt: TGTGCCAGCAGCTTAGAGACAGGGGGCGCCCCTAGGGCTTTCTTT
d_call: TRBD1; cdr3_length: 16; j_call: TRBJ1-5; v_call: TRBV7-8; clone_size: few; cdr3_aa: CASSFSGQGADQPQHF; cdr3_nt: TGTGCCAGCAGCTTTTCAGGACAGGGGGCTGATCAGCCCCAGCATTTT
d_call: TRBD2; cdr3_length: 16; j_call: TRBJ2-1; v_call: TRBV5-4; clone_size: NA; cdr3_aa: CASSLVSSGFGDEQFF; cdr3_nt: TGTGCCAGCAGCTTGGTTTCTAGCGGGTTTGGGGATGAGCAGTTCTTC
d_call: NA; cdr3_length: 15; j_call: TRBJ2-2; v_call: TRBV18; clone_size: many; cdr3_aa: CASSPPQDLTGELFF; cdr3_nt: TGTGCCAGCTCACCACCGCAGGACCTCACCGGGGAGCTGTTTTTT
d_call: TRBD1; cdr3_length: 17; j_call: TRBJ2-3; v_call: TRBV7-9; clone_size: NA; cdr3_aa: CASSPGQGALGTDTQYF; cdr3_nt: TGTGCCAGCAGCCCCGGACAGGGGGCGCTTGGCACAGATACGCAGTATTTT
d_call: TRBD1; cdr3_length: 16; j_call: TRBJ1-5; v_call: TRBV19; clone_size: NA; cdr3_aa: CASTPDRGVRNQPQHF; cdr3_nt: TGTGCCAGTACTCCAGACAGGGGAGTTCGCAATCAGCCCCAGCATTTT
d_call: NA; cdr3_length: 17; j_call: TRBJ1-6; v_call: TRBV28; clone_size: many; cdr3_aa: CASTPGTGYSYNSPLHF; cdr3_nt: TGTGCCAGCACCCCAGGCACAGGCTACTCCTATAATTCACCCCTCCACTTT
d_call: NA; cdr3_length: 16; j_call: TRBJ2-6; v_call: TRBV27; clone_size: many; cdr3_aa: CASSTRRFSGANVLTF; cdr3_nt: TGTGCCAGCAGTACCCGGAGGTTTTCTGGGGCCAACGTCCTGACTTTC
d_call: NA; cdr3_length: 13; j_call: TRBJ2-3; v_call: TRBV20-1; clone_size: few; cdr3_aa: CSGHYLYTDTQYF; cdr3_nt: TGCAGTGGGCACTACCTTTACACAGATACGCAGTATTTT
d_call: TRBD2; cdr3_length: 15; j_call: TRBJ2-1; v_call: TRBV6-1; clone_size: many; cdr3_aa: CASTKGLAGHNEQFF; cdr3_nt: TGTGCCAGCACCAAGGGACTAGCGGGGCACAATGAGCAGTTCTTC
d_call: TRBD1; cdr3_length: 14; j_call: TRBJ2-1; v_call: TRBV27; clone_size: many; cdr3_aa: CATKRTGAANEQFF; cdr3_nt: TGTGCCACCAAGCGGACAGGGGCTGCCAATGAGCAGTTCTTC
d_call: TRBD1; cdr3_length: 15; j_call: TRBJ1-2; v_call: TRBV2; clone_size: NA; cdr3_aa: CASSRGQGDIDGYTF; cdr3_nt: TGTGCCAGCAGTCGTGGACAGGGGGACATTGATGGCTACACCTTC
d_call: TRBD2; cdr3_length: 16; j_call: TRBJ2-3; v_call: TRBV25-1; clone_size: many; cdr3_aa: CASSQGLAGATDTQYF; cdr3_nt: TGTGCCAGCAGTCAGGGACTAGCGGGAGCAACAGATACGCAGTATTTT
d_call: NA; cdr3_length: 12; j_call: TRBJ2-1; v_call: TRBV4-1; clone_size: once; cdr3_aa: CASSHPGIEQFF; cdr3_nt: TGCGCCAGCAGCCACCCCGGGATTGAGCAGTTCTTC
d_call: NA; cdr3_length: 11; j_call: TRBJ2-7; v_call: TRBV28; clone_size: many; cdr3_aa: CASSFTHEQYF; cdr3_nt: TGTGCCAGCAGTTTCACCCACGAGCAGTACTTC
d_call: NA; cdr3_length: 14; j_call: TRBJ1-1; v_call: TRBV6-2/TRBV6-3; clone_size: NA; cdr3_aa: CASSEVQRNTEAFF; cdr3_nt: TGTGCCAGCAGTGAAGTCCAGCGGAACACTGAAGCTTTCTTT
d_call: TRBD2; cdr3_length: 18; j_call: TRBJ2-3; v_call: TRBV11-2; clone_size: NA; cdr3_aa: CASSPTTSGRIPTDTQYF; cdr3_nt: TGTGCCAGCAGCCCTACAACTAGCGGGAGGATCCCCACAGATACGCAGTATTTT
d_call: TRBD2; cdr3_length: 15; j_call: TRBJ2-7; v_call: TRBV20-1; clone_size: many; cdr3_aa: CSARDRRGMGREQYF; cdr3_nt: TGCAGTGCTAGAGATCGGCGGGGGATGGGTCGCGAGCAGTACTTC
d_call: NA; cdr3_length: 10; j_call: TRBJ1-3; v_call: TRBV14; clone_size: few; cdr3_aa: CAPAGNTIYF; cdr3_nt: TGTGCCCCCGCGGGAAACACCATATATTTT
d_call: NA; cdr3_length: 13; j_call: TRBJ2-2; v_call: TRBV20-1; clone_size: few; cdr3_aa: CSARVGVAGELFF; cdr3_nt: TGCAGTGCTAGGGTTGGCGTTGCCGGGGAGCTGTTTTTT
d_call: TRBD2; cdr3_length: 16; j_call: TRBJ2-1; v_call: TRBV14; clone_size: many; cdr3_aa: CASSPYTGGRATEQFF; cdr3_nt: TGTGCCAGCAGCCCCTACACTGGCGGGAGGGCCACTGAGCAGTTCTTC
d_call: NA; cdr3_length: 15; j_call: TRBJ2-2; v_call: TRBV18; clone_size: few; cdr3_aa: CASSRTGTSTGELFF; cdr3_nt: TGTGCCAGCTCACGTACAGGGACGAGCACCGGGGAGCTGTTTTTT